This T cell receptor (beta chain) originates from a study of CD8 T cells in Susac syndrome. Study-wide results and caveats: Across the total CD8+ repertoires, sixteen Susac-specific public clones were found. The CD8+ TEMRA repertoires yielded about five such clones.

Regarding this clonotype: As yet, its antigen is unknown.

TEMRA cells were FACS-enriched, and CD8+ and CD4+ T cells were isolated negatively. Trimming removed 5 bases at V and 11 bases at J, with 18 bases between. Germline V gene sequence: CDR1 SGHVS, CDR2 FQNEAQ. The CDR3 covers 14 residues. RNA totalling about 0.45 to 1 ug underwent reverse transcription with random hexamers. TCR beta CDR3 was amplified by immunoSEQ multiplex PCR. This amplification extended across 54 Vbeta and 13 Jbeta segments. One entry per CDR3 protein results from TCRdb running MiXCR on the immunoSEQ multiplex PCR reads. Among around 170,000 distinct CDR3 sequences, around 95% were seen once, and the ten largest hold approximately 0.16%.

Input material: CD8+ T cells from PBMCs. This TCR derives from a human donor with Susac syndrome. The V and J genes are TRBV7-8 and TRBJ1-4, with D hard to call. CDR3 sequence (DNA): TGTGCCAGCAGCCCAACAGTAACCGATCCTAAACTGTTTTTT. This gives the protein CASSPTVTDPKLFF.